This TCR beta chain was observed in a study of blood T cells in healthy people across ages. Then a second PCR, running about 6 to 12 cycles, was carried out with a sample-barcoded 5' primer and a J-beta primer mix. TCRdb ran MiXCR on the 5' RACE reads and lists one entry per CDR3 protein. The sample has some 1,000,000 distinct CDR3 sequences, under 30% seen once; the top ten hold 0.65% to 0.95%. The germline CDR1 and CDR2 sequences are SGHRS and YFSETQ. With V trimmed by 0 bases and J by 1 base, 9 bases remained unmatched. The CDR3 spans 17 residues. These same records also appear under a second study, on T cells of mothers and their children. That paper adds: Over 8.5 million reads per mother and around 3.2 million per child were obtained. Researchers report slightly higher, though non-significant, overlap in related mother-child pairs than in unrelated pairs. Not a single persistent microchimeric T cell clone was detected.

The V and J genes are TRBV5-1 and TRBJ2-5, with TRBD2 matching 7 bases. The sample was blood. The receptor's source is a girl aged 2 to 9 in good health. CDR3 nucleotides: TGCGCCAGCAGCTTGGTGCCTAGCGGAGGGTTCCAAGAGACCCAGTACTTC. This gives the protein CASSLVPSGGFQETQYF.